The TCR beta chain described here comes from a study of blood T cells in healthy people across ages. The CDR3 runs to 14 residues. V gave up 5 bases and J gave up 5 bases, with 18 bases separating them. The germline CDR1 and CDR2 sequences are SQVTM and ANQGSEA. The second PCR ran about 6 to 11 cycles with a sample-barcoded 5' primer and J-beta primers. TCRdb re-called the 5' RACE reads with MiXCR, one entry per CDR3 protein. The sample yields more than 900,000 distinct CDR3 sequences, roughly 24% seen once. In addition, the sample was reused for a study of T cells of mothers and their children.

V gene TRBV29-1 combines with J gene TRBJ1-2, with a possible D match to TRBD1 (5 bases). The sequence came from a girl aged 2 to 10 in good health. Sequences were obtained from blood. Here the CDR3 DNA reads TGCAGCGTTTTAAACCGGGACGGAATTTATGGCTACACCTTC. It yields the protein CSVLNRDGIYGYTF.